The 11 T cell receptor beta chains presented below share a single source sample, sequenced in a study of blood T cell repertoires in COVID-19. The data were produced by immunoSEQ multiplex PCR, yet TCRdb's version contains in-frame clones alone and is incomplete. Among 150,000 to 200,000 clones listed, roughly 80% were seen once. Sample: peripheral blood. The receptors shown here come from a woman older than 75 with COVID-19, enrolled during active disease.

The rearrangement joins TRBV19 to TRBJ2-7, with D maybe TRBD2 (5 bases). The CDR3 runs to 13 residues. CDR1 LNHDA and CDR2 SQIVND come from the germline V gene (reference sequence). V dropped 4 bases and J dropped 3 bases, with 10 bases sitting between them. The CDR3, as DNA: TGTGCCAGTAGTACCCGGGAAGGCTACGAGCAGTACTTC. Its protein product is CASSTREGYEQYF.

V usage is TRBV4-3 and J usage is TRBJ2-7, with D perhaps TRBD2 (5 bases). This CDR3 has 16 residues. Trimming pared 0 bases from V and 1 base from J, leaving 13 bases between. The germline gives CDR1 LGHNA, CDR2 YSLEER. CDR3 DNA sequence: TGCGCCAGCAGCCAAGATTTCGGACTCCCTTCCTACGAGCAGTACTTC. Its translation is CASSQDFGLPSYEQYF.

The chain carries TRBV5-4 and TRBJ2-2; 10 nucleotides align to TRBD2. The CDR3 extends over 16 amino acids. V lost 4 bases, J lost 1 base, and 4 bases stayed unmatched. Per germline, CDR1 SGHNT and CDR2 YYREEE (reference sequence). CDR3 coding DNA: TGTGCCAGCAGCCTCATAGCGGGGGGGAACACCGGGGAGCTGTTTTTT. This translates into CASSLIAGGNTGELFF.

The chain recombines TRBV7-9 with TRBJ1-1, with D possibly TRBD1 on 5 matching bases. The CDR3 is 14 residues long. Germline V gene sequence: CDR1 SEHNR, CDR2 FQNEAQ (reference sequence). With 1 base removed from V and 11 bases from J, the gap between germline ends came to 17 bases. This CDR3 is CASSLVAGFNSAFF. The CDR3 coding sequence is TGTGCCAGCAGCTTAGTAGCAGGGTTTAATTCGGCTTTCTTT.

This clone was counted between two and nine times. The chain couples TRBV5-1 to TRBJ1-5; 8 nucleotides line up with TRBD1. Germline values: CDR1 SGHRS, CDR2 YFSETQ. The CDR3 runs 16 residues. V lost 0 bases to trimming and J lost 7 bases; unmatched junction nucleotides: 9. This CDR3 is CASSLVPGQGTQPQHF. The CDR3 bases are TGCGCCAGCAGCTTGGTGCCCGGACAGGGTACACAGCCCCAGCATTTT.

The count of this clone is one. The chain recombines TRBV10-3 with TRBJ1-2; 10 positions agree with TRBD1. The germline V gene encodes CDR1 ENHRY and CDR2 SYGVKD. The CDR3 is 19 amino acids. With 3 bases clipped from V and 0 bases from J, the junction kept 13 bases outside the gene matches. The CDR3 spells CAISDRGDRGGSANYGYTF. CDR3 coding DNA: TGTGCCATCAGTGACCGAGGGGACAGGGGAGGTTCCGCTAACTATGGCTACACCTTC.

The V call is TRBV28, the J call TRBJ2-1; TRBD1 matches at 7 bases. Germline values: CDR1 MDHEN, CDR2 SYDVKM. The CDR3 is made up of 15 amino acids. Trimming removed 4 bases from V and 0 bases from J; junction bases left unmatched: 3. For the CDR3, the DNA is TGTGCCAGCAGTTACAGGGACAGCTCCTACAATGAGCAGTTCTTC. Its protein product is CASSYRDSSYNEQFF.

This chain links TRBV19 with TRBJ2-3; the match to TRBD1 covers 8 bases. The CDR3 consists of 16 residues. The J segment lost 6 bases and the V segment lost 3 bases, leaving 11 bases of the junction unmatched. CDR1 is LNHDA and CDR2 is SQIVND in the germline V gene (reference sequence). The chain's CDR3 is CASSMPYLQGVDTQYF. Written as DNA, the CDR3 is TGTGCCAGTAGTATGCCGTATCTACAGGGGGTGGATACGCAGTATTTT.

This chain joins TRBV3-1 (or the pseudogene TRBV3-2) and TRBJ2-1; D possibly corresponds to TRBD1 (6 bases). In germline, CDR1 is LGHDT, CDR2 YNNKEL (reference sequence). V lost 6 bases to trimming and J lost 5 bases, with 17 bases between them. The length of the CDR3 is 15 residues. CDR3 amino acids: CASSRDTATHNEQFF. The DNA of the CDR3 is TGTGCCAGCAGTCGGGACACGGCGACCCACAATGAGCAGTTCTTC.

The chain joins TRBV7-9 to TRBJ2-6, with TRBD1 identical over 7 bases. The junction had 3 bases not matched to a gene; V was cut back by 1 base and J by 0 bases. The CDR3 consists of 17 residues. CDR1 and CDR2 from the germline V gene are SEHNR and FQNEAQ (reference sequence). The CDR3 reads CASSLGTGVSGANVLTF. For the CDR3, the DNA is TGTGCCAGCAGCTTAGGGACAGGAGTCTCTGGGGCCAACGTCCTGACTTTC.

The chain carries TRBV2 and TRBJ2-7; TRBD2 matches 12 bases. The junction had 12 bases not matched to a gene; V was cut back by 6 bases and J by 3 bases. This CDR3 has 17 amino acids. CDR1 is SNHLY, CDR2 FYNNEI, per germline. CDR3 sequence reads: CASRPGLAGRFRYEQYF. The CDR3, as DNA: TGTGCCAGCAGACCAGGACTAGCGGGACGTTTTCGCTACGAGCAGTACTTC. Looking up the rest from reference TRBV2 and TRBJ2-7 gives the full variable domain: EPEVTQTPSHQVTQMGQEVILRCVPISNHLYFYWYRQILGQKVEFLVSFYNNEISEKSEIFDDQFSVERPDGSNFTLKIRSTKLEDSAMYFCASRPGLAGRFRYEQYFGPGTRLTVT.